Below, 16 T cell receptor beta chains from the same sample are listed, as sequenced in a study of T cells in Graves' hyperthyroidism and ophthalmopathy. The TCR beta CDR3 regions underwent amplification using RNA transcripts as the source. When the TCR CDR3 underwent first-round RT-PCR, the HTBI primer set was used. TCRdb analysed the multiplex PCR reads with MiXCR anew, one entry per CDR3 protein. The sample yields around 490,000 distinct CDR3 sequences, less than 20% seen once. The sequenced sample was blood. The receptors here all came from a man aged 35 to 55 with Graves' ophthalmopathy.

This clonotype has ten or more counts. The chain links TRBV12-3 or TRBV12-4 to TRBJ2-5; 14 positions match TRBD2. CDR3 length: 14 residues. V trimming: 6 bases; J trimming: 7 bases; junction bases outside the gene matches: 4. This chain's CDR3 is CASREGLAGATQYF. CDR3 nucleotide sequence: TGTGCCAGCAGGGAGGGACTAGCGGGGGCGACCCAGTACTTC.

CDR3 DNA: TGTGCCATCAGTGGCGAACCTAGCAATCAGCCCCAGCATTTT. It codes for CAISGEPSNQPQHF. The chain has TRBV10-3 and TRBJ1-5; D is uncertain. CDR3 size: 14 residues. The germline gives CDR1 ENHRY, CDR2 SYGVKD. V lost 4 bases and J lost 0, with 7 bases in between.

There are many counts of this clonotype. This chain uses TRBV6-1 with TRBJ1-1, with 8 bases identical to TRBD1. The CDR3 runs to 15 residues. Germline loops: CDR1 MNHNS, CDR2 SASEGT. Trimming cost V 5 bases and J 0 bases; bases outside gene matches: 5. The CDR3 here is CASSRQTGVNTEAFF. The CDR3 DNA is TGTGCCAGCAGTAGACAGACAGGGGTGAACACTGAAGCTTTCTTT.

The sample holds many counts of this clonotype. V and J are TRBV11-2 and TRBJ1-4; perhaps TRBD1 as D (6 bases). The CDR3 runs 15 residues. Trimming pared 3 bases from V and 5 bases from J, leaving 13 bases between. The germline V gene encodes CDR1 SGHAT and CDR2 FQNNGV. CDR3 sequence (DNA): TGTGCCAGCAGCTTCGCGACAGGTTCCAATGAAAAACTGTTTTTT. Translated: CASSFATGSNEKLFF.

CDR3 in DNA: TGTGCCAGCAGCTTAGCAGGGACTAGCGGGAGGGCCCCGCAGTTCTTC. Its protein product is CASSLAGTSGRAPQFF. V and J are TRBV7-9 and TRBJ2-1, with TRBD2 identical over 16 bases. V lost 0 bases, J lost 12 bases, and 5 bases stayed unmatched. Germline V gene lookup returns CDR1 SEHNR and CDR2 FQNEAQ (reference sequence). This CDR3 is built from 16 residues.

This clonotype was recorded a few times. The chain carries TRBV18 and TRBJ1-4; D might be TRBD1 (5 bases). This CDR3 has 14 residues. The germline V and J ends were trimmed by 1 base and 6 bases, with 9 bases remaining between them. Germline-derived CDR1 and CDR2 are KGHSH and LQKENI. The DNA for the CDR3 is TGTGCCAGCTCACCACTAAGCAGGGATGAAAAACTGTTTTTT. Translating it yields CASSPLSRDEKLFF.

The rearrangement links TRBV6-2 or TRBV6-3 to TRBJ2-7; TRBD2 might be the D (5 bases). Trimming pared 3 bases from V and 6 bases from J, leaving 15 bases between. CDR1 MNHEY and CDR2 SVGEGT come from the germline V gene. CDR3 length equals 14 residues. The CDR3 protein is CASSYLATLGEQYF. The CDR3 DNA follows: TGTGCCAGCAGTTATCTAGCCACCCTGGGCGAGCAGTACTTC.

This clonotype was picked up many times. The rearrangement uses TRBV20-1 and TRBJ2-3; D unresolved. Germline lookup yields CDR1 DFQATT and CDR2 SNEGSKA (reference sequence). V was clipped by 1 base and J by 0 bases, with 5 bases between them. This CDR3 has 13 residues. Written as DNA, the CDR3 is TGCAGTGCTAGAGGGATCAGCACAGATACGCAGTATTTT. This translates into CSARGISTDTQYF.

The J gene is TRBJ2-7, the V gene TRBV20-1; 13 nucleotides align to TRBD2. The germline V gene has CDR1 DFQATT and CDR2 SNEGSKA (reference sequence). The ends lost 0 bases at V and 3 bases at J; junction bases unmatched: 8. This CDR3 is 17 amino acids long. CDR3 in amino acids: CSARDLSGLAGIYEQYF. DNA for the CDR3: TGCAGTGCTAGAGATCTATCGGGACTAGCGGGAATCTACGAGCAGTACTTC.

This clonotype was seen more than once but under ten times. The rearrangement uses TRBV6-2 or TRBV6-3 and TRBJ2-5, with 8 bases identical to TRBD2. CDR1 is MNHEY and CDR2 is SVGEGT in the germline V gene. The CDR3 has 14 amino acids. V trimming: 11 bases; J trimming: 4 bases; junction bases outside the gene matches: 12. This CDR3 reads CASRSGGAGETQYF. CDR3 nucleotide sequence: TGTGCCTCCAGGTCCGGGGGGGCAGGAGAGACCCAGTACTTC.

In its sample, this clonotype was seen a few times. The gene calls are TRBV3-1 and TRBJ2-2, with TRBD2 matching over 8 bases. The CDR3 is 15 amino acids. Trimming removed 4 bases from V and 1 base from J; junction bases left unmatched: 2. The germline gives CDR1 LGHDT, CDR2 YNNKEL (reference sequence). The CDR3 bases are TGTGCCAGCAGCCTTGGGACTAGGAACACCGGGGAGCTGTTTTTT. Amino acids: CASSLGTRNTGELFF.

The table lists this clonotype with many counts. CDR3 coding DNA: TGTGCCAGCAGTCCAAGGACAGGACACAATGAGCAGTTCTTC. It yields the protein CASSPRTGHNEQFF. This chain connects TRBV7-9 to TRBJ2-1; 7 nucleotides line up with TRBD1. Germline-derived CDR1 and CDR2 are SEHNR and FQNEAQ (reference sequence). This CDR3 comprises 14 residues. Germline trimming cut 6 bases from V and 5 bases from J; bases unmatched to any gene: 7.

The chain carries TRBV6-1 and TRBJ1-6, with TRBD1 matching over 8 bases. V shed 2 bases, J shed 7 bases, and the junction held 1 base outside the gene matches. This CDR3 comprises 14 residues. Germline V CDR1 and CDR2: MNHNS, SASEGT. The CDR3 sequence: CASSETGGNSPLHF. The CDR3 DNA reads TGTGCCAGCAGTGAAACAGGGGGAAATTCACCCCTCCACTTT.

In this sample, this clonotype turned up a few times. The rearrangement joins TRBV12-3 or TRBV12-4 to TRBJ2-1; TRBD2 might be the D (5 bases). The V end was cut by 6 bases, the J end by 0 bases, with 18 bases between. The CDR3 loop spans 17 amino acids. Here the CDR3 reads CASSPRGGYGSYNEQFF. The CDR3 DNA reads TGTGCCAGCAGCCCCCGAGGAGGCTACGGCTCCTACAATGAGCAGTTCTTC.

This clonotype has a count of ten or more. CDR3 protein: CASRAGNYGYTF. In DNA form, the CDR3 reads TGTGCCAGCAGGGCCGGGAACTATGGCTACACCTTC. J is TRBJ1-2 and V is TRBV12-3 or TRBV12-4; no firm D call. The CDR3 is made up of 12 amino acids. Trimming pared 6 bases from V and 2 bases from J, leaving 7 bases between.

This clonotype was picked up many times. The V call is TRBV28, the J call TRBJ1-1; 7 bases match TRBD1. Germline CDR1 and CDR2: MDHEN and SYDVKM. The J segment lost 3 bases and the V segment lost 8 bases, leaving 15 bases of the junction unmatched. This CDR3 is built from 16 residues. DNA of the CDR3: TGTGCCAGCTTTGGGACAGCGCGATACGGGGACACTGAAGCTTTCTTT. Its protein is CASFGTARYGDTEAFF.